This TCR beta chain was retrieved from a study of blood T cell repertoires in COVID-19. About the research overall: Samples of COVID-19 (acute and convalescent) were obtained from the United States, Italy and Spain. T cells, B-cell-depleted T cells, or PBMCs provided the cDNA or gDNA that served as material.

In the original processing: By means of reference gene primer amplification, nucleated cell counts were estimated. The data were produced by immunoSEQ multiplex PCR, yet TCRdb's version contains in-frame clones alone and is incomplete. That table is the source of V, J and clone size, and D and trimming were worked out from the DNA. The profile shows 200,000 to 300,000 clones, 83% of them singletons. The V end lost 0 bases, the J end lost 4 bases, and 9 bases lay between the germline ends. CDR3 length equals 14 residues. Germline V gene sequence: CDR1 MGHRA, CDR2 YSYEKL. V usage is TRBV4-1 and J usage is TRBJ2-5, with D perhaps TRBD1 (6 bases). The source is a human donor in a cohort sampled during active COVID-19. Source material: peripheral blood. CDR3 protein: CASSQEWGRETQYF. The CDR3 DNA sequence: TGCGCCAGCAGCCAAGAGTGGGGGCGAGAGACCCAGTACTTC.